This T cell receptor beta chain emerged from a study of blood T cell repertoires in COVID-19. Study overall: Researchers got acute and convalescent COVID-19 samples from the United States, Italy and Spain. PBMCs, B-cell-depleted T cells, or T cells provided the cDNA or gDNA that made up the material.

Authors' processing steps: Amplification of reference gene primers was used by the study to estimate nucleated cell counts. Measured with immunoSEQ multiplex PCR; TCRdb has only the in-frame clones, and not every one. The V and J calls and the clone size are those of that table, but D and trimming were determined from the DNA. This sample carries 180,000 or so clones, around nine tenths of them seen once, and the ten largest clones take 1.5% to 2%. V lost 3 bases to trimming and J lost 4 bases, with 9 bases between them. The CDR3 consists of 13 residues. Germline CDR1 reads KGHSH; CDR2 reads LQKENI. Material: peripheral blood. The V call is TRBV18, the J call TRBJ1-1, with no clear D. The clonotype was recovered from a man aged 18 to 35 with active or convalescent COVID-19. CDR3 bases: TGTGCCAGCTCACCGGTACAGACCACTGAAGCTTTCTTT. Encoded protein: CASSPVQTTEAFF.